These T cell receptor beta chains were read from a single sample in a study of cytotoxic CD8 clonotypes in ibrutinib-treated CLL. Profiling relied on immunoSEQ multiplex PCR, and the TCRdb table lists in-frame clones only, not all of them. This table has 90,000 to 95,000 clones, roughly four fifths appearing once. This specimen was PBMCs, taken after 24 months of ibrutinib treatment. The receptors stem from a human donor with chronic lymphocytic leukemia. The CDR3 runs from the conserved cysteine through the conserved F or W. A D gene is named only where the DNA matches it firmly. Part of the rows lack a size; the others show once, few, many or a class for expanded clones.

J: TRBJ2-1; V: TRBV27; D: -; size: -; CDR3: CASSFANEQFF; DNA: TGTGCCAGCAGTTTCGCCAATGAGCAGTTCTTC
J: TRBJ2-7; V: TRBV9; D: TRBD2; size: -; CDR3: CASSRTSGTYEQYF; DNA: TGTGCCAGCAGCCGTACTAGCGGAACCTACGAGCAGTACTTC
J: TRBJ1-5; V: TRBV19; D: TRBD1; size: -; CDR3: CASSIGHGTGHQPQHF; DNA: TGTGCCAGTAGTATAGGGCATGGGACAGGGCATCAGCCCCAGCATTTT
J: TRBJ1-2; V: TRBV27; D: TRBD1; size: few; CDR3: CASRSPGQGYGYTF; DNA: TGTGCCAGCAGGTCACCGGGACAGGGTTATGGCTACACCTTC
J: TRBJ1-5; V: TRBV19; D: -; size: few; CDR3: CASSIRTSNQPQHF; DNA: TGTGCCAGTAGTATCCGAACAAGCAATCAGCCCCAGCATTTT
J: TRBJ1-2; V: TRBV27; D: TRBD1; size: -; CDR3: CASSKAPGRGRSMDNYGYTF; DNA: TGTGCCAGCAGCAAAGCCCCGGGCAGGGGGCGAAGTATGGATAACTATGGCTACACCTTC
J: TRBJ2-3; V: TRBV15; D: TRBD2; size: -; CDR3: CATSKTSRLAGPRTDTQYF; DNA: TGTGCCACCAGCAAAACGAGTAGACTAGCGGGACCTCGCACAGATACGCAGTATTTT
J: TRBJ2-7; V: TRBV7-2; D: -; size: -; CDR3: CASSLQGSSYEQYF; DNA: TGTGCCAGCAGCTTGCAGGGGAGCTCCTACGAGCAGTACTTC
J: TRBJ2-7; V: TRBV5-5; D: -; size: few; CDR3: CASSLTGEGEQYF; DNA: TGTGCCAGCAGCTTGACGGGTGAAGGCGAGCAGTACTTC
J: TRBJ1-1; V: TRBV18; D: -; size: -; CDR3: CASSPSLGPEAFF; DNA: TGTGCCAGCTCACCGTCGTTGGGGCCTGAAGCTTTCTTT
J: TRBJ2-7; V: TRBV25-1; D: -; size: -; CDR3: CASLDKARQYF; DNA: TGTGCCAGCCTGGACAAGGCTAGACAGTACTTC
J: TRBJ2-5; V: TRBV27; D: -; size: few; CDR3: CASRPSLGTQYF; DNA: TGTGCCAGCAGGCCTTCTTTGGGGACCCAGTACTTC
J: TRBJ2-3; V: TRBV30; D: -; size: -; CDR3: CAWSVTASTDTQYF; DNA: TGTGCCTGGAGTGTAACCGCTAGCACAGATACGCAGTATTTT
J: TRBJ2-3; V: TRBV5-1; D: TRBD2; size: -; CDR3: CASSSTSGTDTQYF; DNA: TGCGCCAGCAGCTCCACTAGCGGCACAGATACGCAGTATTTT
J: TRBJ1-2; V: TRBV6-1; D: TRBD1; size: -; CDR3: CASSGRQGLYGYTF; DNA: TGTGCCAGCAGTGGCCGACAGGGTCTATATGGCTACACCTTC
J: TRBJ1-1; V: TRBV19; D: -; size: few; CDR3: CASSTPNTEAFF; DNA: TGTGCCAGTAGTACCCCCAACACTGAAGCTTTCTTT
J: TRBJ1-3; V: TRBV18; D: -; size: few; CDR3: CASSMDSSGNTIYF; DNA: TGTGCCAGCTCGATGGACAGCTCTGGAAACACCATATATTTT
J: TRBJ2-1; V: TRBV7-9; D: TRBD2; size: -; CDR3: CASSGLAHNNEQFF; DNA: TGTGCCAGCAGTGGACTAGCGCATAACAATGAGCAGTTCTTC
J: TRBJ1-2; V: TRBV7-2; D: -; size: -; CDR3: CASSFTGPRINYGYTF; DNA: TGTGCCAGCAGCTTCACGGGGCCACGAATTAACTATGGCTACACCTTC
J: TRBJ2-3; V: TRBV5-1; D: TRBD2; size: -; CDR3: CASSLDTAGGPTDTQYF; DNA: TGCGCCAGCAGCTTGGATACAGCGGGAGGCCCCACAGATACGCAGTATTTT
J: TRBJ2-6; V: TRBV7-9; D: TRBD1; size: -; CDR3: CASSLKTGGAGANVLTF; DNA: TGTGCCAGCAGCTTAAAGACAGGGGGCGCTGGGGCCAACGTCCTGACTTTC
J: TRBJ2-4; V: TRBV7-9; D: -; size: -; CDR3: CASSPPTVAKNIQYF; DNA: TGTGCCAGCAGCCCTCCGACAGTAGCCAAAAACATTCAGTACTTC
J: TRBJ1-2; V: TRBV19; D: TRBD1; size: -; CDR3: CASRSGQFYGYTF; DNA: TGTGCCAGTAGATCGGGACAGTTCTATGGCTACACCTTC
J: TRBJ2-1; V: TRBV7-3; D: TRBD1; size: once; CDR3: CASSPDRGYLNEQFF; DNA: TGTGCCAGCAGCCCCGACAGGGGCTACCTCAATGAGCAGTTCTTC
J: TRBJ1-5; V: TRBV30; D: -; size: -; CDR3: CAWSERAGPQHF; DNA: TGTGCCTGGAGTGAAAGGGCCGGGCCCCAGCATTTT